Shown below are 16 T cell receptor beta chains from a single sample sequenced in a study of shared clonotypes between healthy human individuals. Repertoires were generated with immunoSEQ multiplex PCR, while TCRdb's copy carries only in-frame clones and drops some. The sample lists some 1,400,000 clones; about 96% were seen once. The sample was naive CD4+ T cells sorted from blood. Subset in this sample: CD45RA+ positively selected. Receptor source: a man aged 25 to 45 in good health.

V gene TRBV29-1 combines with J gene TRBJ1-1; 8 nucleotides agree with TRBD1. After removal of 0 bases from V and 1 base from J, the junction contained 10 bases not matched to a gene. The germline V gene encodes CDR1 SQVTM and CDR2 ANQGSEA. This CDR3 contains 17 residues. The CDR3 DNA reads as TGCAGCGTTGAAGATCTCGACAGGGGAAAAACGAACACTGAAGCTTTCTTT. This translates into CSVEDLDRGKTNTEAFF.

The CDR3 here is CSAGTSYTF. CDR3 DNA: TGCAGTGCCGGGACATCCTACACCTTC. This chain joins TRBV20-1 and TRBJ1-2; possible D gene TRBD1, 6 bases. V was trimmed by 6 bases and J by 10 bases, leaving 9 bases between them. CDR3 size: 9 residues. Germline CDR1 DFQATT, CDR2 SNEGSKA (reference sequence).

This clone has a handful of counts. The CDR3: CASSVLTGPPGYTF. The CDR3 DNA reads as TGTGCCAGCAGCGTCCTGACCGGCCCGCCCGGCTACACCTTC. The J gene is TRBJ1-2, the V gene TRBV5-4; D ambiguous. Trimming took off 4 bases at V and 8 bases at J, with 18 bases between the two ends. The CDR3 has 14 residues. Germline CDR1 SGHNT, CDR2 YYREEE (reference sequence).

The rearrangement links TRBV6-1 to TRBJ1-3; D uncertain. V was trimmed by 4 bases and J by 1 base, leaving 8 bases between them. Per germline, CDR1 MNHNS and CDR2 SASEGT. The CDR3 totals 14 residues. The CDR3 DNA reads as TGTGCCAGCAGTGGTAGGCTGTCTGGAAACACCATATATTTT. Translated: CASSGRLSGNTIYF.

The chain employs TRBV14 and TRBJ2-3; D remains ambiguous. Germline V gene sequence: CDR1 SGHDN, CDR2 FVKESK. Trimming removed 3 bases from V and 4 bases from J, with 14 bases in between. The length of the CDR3 is 15 residues. CDR3 in DNA: TGTGCCAGCAGCCAGATGGCCCTGGGTGCAGATACGCAGTATTTT. This sequence encodes CASSQMALGADTQYF.

The table lists this clone with a count of one. The chain is built from TRBV29-1 and TRBJ2-7; a weak D match, TRBD2 (5 bases). This CDR3 contains 15 residues. The germline CDR1 and CDR2 sequences are SQVTM and ANQGSEA. Trimming removed 3 bases at V and 0 bases at J, with 15 bases between. In DNA form, the CDR3 reads TGCAGCGTTGAGGGGTTGGACTCGGACTCCTACGAGCAGTACTTC. Residues: CSVEGLDSDSYEQYF.

V gene TRBV7-8 combines with J gene TRBJ2-5, with a weak D call TRBD2 (5 bases). Trimming left V 5 bases short and J 3 bases short, with 13 bases between. The CDR3 spans 14 residues. Germline CDR1 and CDR2: SGHVS and FQNEAQ. DNA of the CDR3: TGTGCCAGCAGCCTCTTTTTGCGGGAAGAGACCCAGTACTTC. It encodes CASSLFLREETQYF.

This chain uses TRBV19 with TRBJ2-5, with 8 bases identical to TRBD1. The J segment lost 5 bases and the V segment lost 7 bases, leaving 9 bases of the junction unmatched. The CDR3 loop spans 14 amino acids. Germline V lookup: CDR1 LNHDA, CDR2 SQIVND (reference sequence). CDR3 region: CASTPTGDVETQYF. The CDR3 region has the DNA TGTGCCAGTACCCCGACAGGGGACGTGGAGACCCAGTACTTC.

The chain joins TRBV7-9 to TRBJ2-7, with 8 bases identical to TRBD2. V shed 3 bases and J 6 bases; nucleotides not matched to a gene: 7. This CDR3 has 14 residues. In germline, CDR1 is SEHNR, CDR2 FQNEAQ (reference sequence). CDR3 protein: CASSLPGLVPEQYF. In DNA, the CDR3 is TGTGCCAGCAGCTTGCCGGGACTAGTGCCCGAGCAGTACTTC.

V usage is TRBV5-1 and J usage is TRBJ2-1, with 8 bases that match TRBD2. With 0 bases clipped from V and 3 bases from J, the junction kept 5 bases outside the gene matches. CDR1 and CDR2 from the germline V gene are SGHRS and YFSETQ. The CDR3 sequence is 16 residues long. CDR3 in DNA: TGCGCCAGCAGCTTGGCTCTCGGGAGGGACTACAATGAGCAGTTCTTC. It translates to CASSLALGRDYNEQFF.

This clone was observed a single time. The chain recombines TRBV28 with TRBJ1-5; 8 bases agree with TRBD1. Germline V CDR1 and CDR2: MDHEN, SYDVKM. Losses at the gene ends were 4 bases for V and 1 base for J; bases not matched to a gene: 6. This CDR3 spans 16 amino acids. The DNA of the CDR3 is TGTGCCAGCAGTTATGCAGGGGGCCGGAGCAATCAGCCCCAGCATTTT. Its protein product is CASSYAGGRSNQPQHF.

This clone has just one count. The rearrangement uses TRBV11-3 and TRBJ2-3, with 9 bases aligning to TRBD1. In germline, CDR1 is SGHNT, CDR2 YENEEA. J was trimmed by 8 bases and V by 4 bases; bases with no gene match: 7. This CDR3 spans 14 amino acids. CDR3 sequence: CASSYGTGLGTQYF. CDR3 bases: TGTGCCAGCAGCTACGGGACAGGGCTAGGTACGCAGTATTTT.

The chain is built from TRBV7-3 and TRBJ2-2; TRBD2 agrees at 8 bases. The CDR3 extends over 17 amino acids. CDR1 SGHTA and CDR2 FQGTGA come from the germline V gene. J lost 4 bases, V lost 1 base, and 8 bases had no gene match. The CDR3 DNA reads as TGTGCCAGCAGCTTAAGTCTCGCAGCGGGAGCCACCGGGGAGCTGTTTTTT. It yields the protein CASSLSLAAGATGELFF.

The rearrangement uses TRBV11-2 and TRBJ2-1, with D unresolved. This CDR3 comprises 17 residues. V shed 0 bases and J shed 8 bases, with 20 bases lying between them. Looked up from germline, CDR1 is SGHAT and CDR2 is FQNNGV. CDR3 sequence reads: CASSLDPARSYRDEQFF. Here the CDR3 DNA reads TGTGCCAGCAGCTTAGATCCCGCTAGGTCATATCGGGATGAGCAGTTCTTC. Full variable domain (remainder filled in from reference TRBV11-2 and TRBJ2-1): EAGVAQSPRYKIIEKRQSVAFWCNPISGHATLYWYQQILGQGPKLLIQFQNNGVVDDSQLPKDRFSAERLKGVDSTLKIQPAKLEDSAVYLCASSLDPARSYRDEQFFGPGTRLTVL.

The chain joins TRBV29-1 to TRBJ1-4; no reliable D call. This CDR3 spans 11 amino acids. The V end was cut by 6 bases, the J end by 5 bases, with 7 bases between. Germline lookup yields CDR1 SQVTM and CDR2 ANQGSEA. CDR3 amino acids: CSVWENEKLFF. The CDR3 nucleotides are TGCAGCGTATGGGAAAATGAAAAACTGTTTTTT.

The chain has TRBV2 and TRBJ1-2, with D tentatively TRBD1 (5 bases). The CDR3 extends over 14 amino acids. Germline CDR1 and CDR2: SNHLY and FYNNEI. V was cut by 4 bases and J by 3 bases, with 12 bases left in between. For the CDR3, the DNA is TGTGCCAGCAGTGGGGGACTCGAGGACTATGGCTACACCTTC. The encoded protein is CASSGGLEDYGYTF.